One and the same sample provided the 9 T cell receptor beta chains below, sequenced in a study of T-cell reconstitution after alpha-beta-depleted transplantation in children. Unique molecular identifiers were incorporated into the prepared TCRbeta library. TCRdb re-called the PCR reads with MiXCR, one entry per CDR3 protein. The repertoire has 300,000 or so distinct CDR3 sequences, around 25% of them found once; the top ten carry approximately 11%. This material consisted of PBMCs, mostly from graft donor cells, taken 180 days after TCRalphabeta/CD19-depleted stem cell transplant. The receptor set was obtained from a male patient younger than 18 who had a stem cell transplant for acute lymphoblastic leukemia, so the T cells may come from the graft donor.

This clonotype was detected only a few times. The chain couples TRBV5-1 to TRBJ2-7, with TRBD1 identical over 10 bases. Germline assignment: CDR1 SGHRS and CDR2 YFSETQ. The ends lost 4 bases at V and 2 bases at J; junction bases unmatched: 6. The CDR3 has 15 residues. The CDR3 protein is CASSRDRGRPYEQYF. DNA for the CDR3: TGCGCCAGCAGCCGGGACAGGGGTAGGCCCTACGAGCAGTACTTC. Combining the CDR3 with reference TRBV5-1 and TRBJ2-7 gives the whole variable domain KAGVTQTPRYLIKTRGQQVTLSCSPISGHRSVSWYQQTPGQGLQFLFEYFSETQRNKGNFPGRFSGRQFSNSRSEMNVSTLELGDSALYLCASSRDRGRPYEQYFGPGTRLTVT.

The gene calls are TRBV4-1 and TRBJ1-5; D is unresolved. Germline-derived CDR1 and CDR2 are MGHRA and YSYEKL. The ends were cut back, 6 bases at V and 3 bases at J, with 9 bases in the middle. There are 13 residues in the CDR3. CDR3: CASRGSNNQPQHF. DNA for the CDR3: TGCGCCAGCAGGGGTTCTAACAATCAGCCCCAGCATTTT.

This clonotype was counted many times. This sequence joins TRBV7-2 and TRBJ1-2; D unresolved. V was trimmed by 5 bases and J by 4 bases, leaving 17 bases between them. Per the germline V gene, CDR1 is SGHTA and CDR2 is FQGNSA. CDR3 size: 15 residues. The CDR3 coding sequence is TGTGCCAGCAGCGAATACCCCCATTTTGTCTATGGCTACACCTTC. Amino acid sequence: CASSEYPHFVYGYTF.

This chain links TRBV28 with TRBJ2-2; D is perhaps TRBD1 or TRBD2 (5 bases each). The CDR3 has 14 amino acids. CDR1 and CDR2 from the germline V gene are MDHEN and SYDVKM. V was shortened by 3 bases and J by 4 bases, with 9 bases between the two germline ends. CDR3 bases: TGTGCCAGCAGTTTTGCTGGGGGCACCGGGGAGCTGTTTTTT. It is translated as CASSFAGGTGELFF. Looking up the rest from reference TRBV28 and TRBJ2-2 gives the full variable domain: DVKVTQSSRYLVKRTGEKVFLECVQDMDHENMFWYRQDPGLGLRLIYFSYDVKMKEKGDIPEGYSVSREKKERFSLILESASTNQTSMYLCASSFAGGTGELFFGEGSRLTVL.

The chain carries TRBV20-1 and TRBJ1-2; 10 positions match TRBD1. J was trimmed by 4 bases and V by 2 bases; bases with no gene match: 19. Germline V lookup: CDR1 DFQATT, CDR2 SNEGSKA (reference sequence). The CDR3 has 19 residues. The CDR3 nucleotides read TGCAGTGCTAGAATCCGGGCCGGGACAGGGGATTTTCGGGGCTATGGCTACACCTTC. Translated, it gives CSARIRAGTGDFRGYGYTF.

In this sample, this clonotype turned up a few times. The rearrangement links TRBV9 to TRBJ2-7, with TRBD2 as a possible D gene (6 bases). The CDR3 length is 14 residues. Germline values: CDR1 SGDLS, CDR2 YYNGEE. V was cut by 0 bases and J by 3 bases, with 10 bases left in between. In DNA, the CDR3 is TGTGCCAGCAGCGTAGGGGGAGGCGACTACGAGCAGTACTTC. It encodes CASSVGGGDYEQYF. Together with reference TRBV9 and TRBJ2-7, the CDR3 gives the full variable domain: DSGVTQTPKHLITATGQRVTLRCSPRSGDLSVYWYQQSLDQGLQFLIQYYNGEERAKGNILERFSAQQFPDLHSELNLSSLELGDSALYFCASSVGGGDYEQYFGPGTRLTVT.

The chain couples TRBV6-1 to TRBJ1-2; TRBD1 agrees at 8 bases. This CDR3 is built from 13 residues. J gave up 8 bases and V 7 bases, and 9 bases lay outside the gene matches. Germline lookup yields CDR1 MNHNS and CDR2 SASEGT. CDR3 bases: TGTGCCAGCAAAACCGGACAGGGTCACGGCTACACCTTC. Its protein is CASKTGQGHGYTF.

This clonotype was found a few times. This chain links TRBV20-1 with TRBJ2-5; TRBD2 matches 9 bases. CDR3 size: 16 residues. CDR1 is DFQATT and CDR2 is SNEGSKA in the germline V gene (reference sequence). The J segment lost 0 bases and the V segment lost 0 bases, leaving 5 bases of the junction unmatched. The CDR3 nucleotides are TGCAGTGCTAGAGAGGCCCTAGCGGGAAACCAAGAGACCCAGTACTTC. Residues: CSAREALAGNQETQYF.

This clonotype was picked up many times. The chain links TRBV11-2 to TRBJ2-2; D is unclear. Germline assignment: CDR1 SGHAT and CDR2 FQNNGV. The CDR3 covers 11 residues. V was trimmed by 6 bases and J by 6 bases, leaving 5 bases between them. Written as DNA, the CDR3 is TGTGCCAGCAGGTCTCCCGGGGAGCTGTTTTTT. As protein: CASRSPGELFF.